Below are 24 T cell receptor beta chains sequenced from a single sample in a study of shared clonotypes between healthy human individuals. Produced via immunoSEQ multiplex PCR; TCRdb's table is partial and in-frame only. This sample has about 770,000 clones, with 72% found just once. The sample was memory CD4+ T cells sorted from blood. Subset noted: CD45RA-negative fraction. The receptors here all came from a woman aged 30 to 39 in good health.

The chain links TRBV7-2 to TRBJ2-5; no firm D call. The V gene lost 5 bases and the J gene lost 2 bases, with 9 bases spanning the gap. The CDR3 totals 13 residues. CDR1 SGHTA and CDR2 FQGNSA come from the germline V gene. CDR3 sequence (DNA): TGTGCCAGCAGCCCACGCGTGCAAGAGACCCAGTACTTC. Its protein is CASSPRVQETQYF.

There are many counts of this clone. The identical CDR3 is also encoded by other nucleotide sequences in the sample. The chain employs TRBV7-7 and TRBJ2-5; D not certain. The germline V gene has CDR1 SSHAT and CDR2 FNYEAQ (reference sequence). V gave up 3 bases and J gave up 0 bases, with 5 bases separating them. CDR3 size: 13 residues. The CDR3, as DNA: TGTGCCAGCAGCTTGGGGTACCAAGAGACCCAGTACTTC. Translated, it gives CASSLGYQETQYF.

The rearrangement links TRBV7-6 to TRBJ1-5, with D unresolved. From germline, CDR1 is SGHVS and CDR2 FNYEAQ. The CDR3 loop spans 13 amino acids. Trimming removed 5 bases at V and 7 bases at J, with 12 bases between. CDR3 DNA sequence: TGTGCCAGCAGCCTCTCGAGTACCCAGCCCCAGCATTTT. This sequence encodes CASSLSSTQPQHF.

The chain recombines TRBV6-6 with TRBJ1-4, with a tentative D call TRBD1 (6 bases). The CDR3 sequence is 14 residues long. V was clipped by 2 bases and J by 7 bases, with 11 bases between them. Germline values: CDR1 MNHNY, CDR2 SVGAGI (reference sequence). Here the CDR3 reads CASSYAGEVEKLFF. The CDR3 DNA sequence: TGTGCCAGCAGTTACGCAGGGGAAGTTGAAAAACTGTTTTTT.

The chain carries TRBV19 and TRBJ2-3, with TRBD2 identical over 12 bases. This CDR3 is 17 amino acids long. Trimming cost V 9 bases and J 3 bases; bases outside gene matches: 13. Germline V gene lookup returns CDR1 LNHDA and CDR2 SQIVND (reference sequence). CDR3 in DNA: TGTGCCAGCGACTCCGGCCCCGGGACTAGCGGGACAGATACGCAGTATTTT. It translates to CASDSGPGTSGTDTQYF.

The chain is built from TRBV5-1 and TRBJ2-7, with D possibly TRBD1 on 7 matching bases. Trimming left V 1 base short and J 7 bases short, with 18 bases between. Germline values: CDR1 SGHRS, CDR2 YFSETQ. The CDR3 is 15 residues long. The CDR3 DNA follows: TGCGCCAGCAGCTTGATGCGACAGGGAGGAGGAGAGCAGTACTTC. This codes for CASSLMRQGGGEQYF.

This chain connects TRBV27 to TRBJ2-7; 7 nucleotides align to TRBD1. The CDR3 sequence is 14 residues long. Trimming at V came to 2 bases and at J to 3 bases, leaving 4 bases not matched to a gene. Looked up from germline, CDR1 is MNHEY and CDR2 is SMNVEV (reference sequence). The CDR3 loop reads CASSLVGQHYEQYF. The CDR3 region has the DNA TGTGCCAGCAGTTTAGTGGGACAGCACTACGAGCAGTACTTC.

Only one count was recorded for this clone. The rearrangement links TRBV5-5 to TRBJ2-5, with 9 bases aligning to TRBD1. Germline loops: CDR1 SGHKS, CDR2 YYEKEE (reference sequence). Losses at the gene ends were 1 base for V and 5 bases for J; bases not matched to a gene: 0. The CDR3 loop spans 13 amino acids. CDR3 sequence reads: CASSLTGGETQYF. The CDR3 DNA sequence: TGTGCCAGCAGCTTGACAGGGGGCGAGACCCAGTACTTC.

This sequence joins TRBV19 and TRBJ2-2; TRBD2 matches 7 bases. The CDR3 is made up of 16 amino acids. V shed 7 bases and J 2 bases; nucleotides not matched to a gene: 10. The germline V gene has CDR1 LNHDA and CDR2 SQIVND (reference sequence). CDR3 nucleotides: TGTGCCAGTATTGGATTCGGGACTATTAACACCGGGGAGCTGTTTTTT. Translation: CASIGFGTINTGELFF.

This clone has a single count. CDR3 in DNA: TGTGCCAGCAGGCCAGCAGTTGGGGGGAACGTCTACGAGCAGTACTTC. Its translation is CASRPAVGGNVYEQYF. The chain has TRBV28 and TRBJ2-7; D possibly corresponds to TRBD2 (6 bases). This CDR3 contains 16 residues. V lost 6 bases, J lost 3 bases, and 21 bases lay in between. Germline V gene sequence: CDR1 MDHEN, CDR2 SYDVKM.

V usage is TRBV7-8 and J usage is TRBJ1-1, with D unresolved. Trimming removed 4 bases from V and 6 bases from J, with 18 bases in between. The CDR3 extends over 15 amino acids. In germline, CDR1 is SGHVS, CDR2 FQNEAQ. The CDR3 region is CASSSREGRRAEAFF. The CDR3 DNA reads as TGTGCCAGCAGCTCCCGTGAGGGCCGGAGGGCTGAAGCTTTCTTT.

The rearrangement links TRBV19 to TRBJ2-5; D not certain. The J call may be incorrect, as the DNA end agrees better with TRBJ2-7. CDR1 is LNHDA, CDR2 SQIVND, per germline (reference sequence). The CDR3 has 14 amino acids. CDR3 sequence reads: CATTDQHSAYEQYF. CDR3 sequence (DNA): TGTGCCACGACTGACCAGCACAGTGCCTACGAGCAGTACTTC.

The chain couples TRBV7-2 to TRBJ1-2, with no clear D. Trimming removed 1 base at V and 5 bases at J, with 14 bases between. Per the germline V gene, CDR1 is SGHTA and CDR2 is FQGNSA. This CDR3 spans 15 amino acids. Here the CDR3 DNA reads TGTGCCAGCAGCTTAGGTTCCATCAGAGGGTATGGCTACACCTTC. Encoded protein: CASSLGSIRGYGYTF.

This clone turned up a few times. The rearrangement joins TRBV5-6 to TRBJ1-5; tentatively, D is TRBD1 (5 bases). CDR1 and CDR2 (germline): SGHDT, YYEEEE. Trimming left V 3 bases short and J 4 bases short, with 11 bases between. The CDR3 spans 14 residues. The CDR3, as DNA: TGTGCCAGCAGCTCGAGGACAAATAATCAGCCCCAGCATTTT. Protein product: CASSSRTNNQPQHF.

The chain employs TRBV21-1 and TRBJ2-7; the table names TRBD2, a call not compared with the DNA. TRBV21-1 is reported as a pseudogene. There are 16 residues in the CDR3. This CDR3 reads CASSPSEPESSYEQYF. The CDR3 DNA follows: TGTGCCAGCAGCCCGAGCGAGCCAGAGAGCTCCTACGAGCAGTACTTC.

V is TRBV5-1 and J is TRBJ1-1, with a possible D match to TRBD1 (6 bases). The length of the CDR3 is 15 residues. Deletions cut 3 bases from V and 5 bases from J, with 17 bases between. CDR1 SGHRS and CDR2 YFSETQ come from the germline V gene. CDR3 nucleotides: TGCGCCAGCAGCTCCTCCGGGACCCAGGGGACTGAAGCTTTCTTT. Its translation is CASSSSGTQGTEAFF.

V and J are TRBV2 and TRBJ2-5, with D maybe TRBD2 (5 bases). V lost 6 bases and J 2 bases, leaving 10 bases between the germline ends. The germline CDR1 and CDR2 sequences are SNHLY and FYNNEI. This CDR3 has 13 residues. The CDR3 spells CASSRERQETQYF. CDR3 nucleotides: TGTGCCAGCAGCAGAGAGCGGCAAGAGACCCAGTACTTC.

Only a few counts were recorded for this clone. This specimen includes other DNA sequences encoding the same CDR3. The genes are TRBV5-1 and TRBJ2-1; D is uncertain. The CDR3 totals 11 residues. The germline V gene encodes CDR1 SGHRS and CDR2 YFSETQ. V lost 4 bases and J lost 4, with 3 bases in between. This chain's CDR3 is CASSRYNEQFF. The CDR3 DNA reads as TGCGCCAGCAGCCGGTACAATGAGCAGTTCTTC.

The V and J genes are TRBV7-2 and TRBJ2-2; TRBD1 agrees at 8 bases. The CDR3 loop spans 16 amino acids. Trimming took 3 bases from V and 1 from J; bases not matched to a gene: 4. CDR1 and CDR2 from the germline V gene are SGHTA and FQGNSA. The CDR3 protein is CASSFQGTGNTGELFF. The CDR3 nucleotides read TGTGCCAGCAGCTTTCAGGGGACAGGGAACACCGGGGAGCTGTTTTTT.

V usage is TRBV5-6 and J usage is TRBJ2-5, with TRBD1 matching over 7 bases. Trimming removed 10 bases from V and 5 bases from J; junction bases left unmatched: 5. Germline lookup yields CDR1 SGHDT and CDR2 YYEEEE. The CDR3 has 11 residues. Written as DNA, the CDR3 is TGTGCCGCATTACAGGGGGAGACCCAGTACTTC. Protein product: CAALQGETQYF.

The chain combines TRBV11-2 with TRBJ2-7; 7 positions agree with TRBD1. The length of the CDR3 is 16 residues. V shed 5 bases, J shed 0 bases, and the junction held 10 bases outside the gene matches. Germline V gene sequence: CDR1 SGHAT, CDR2 FQNNGV. The CDR3 is CASSVLTRDSSYEQYF. CDR3 sequence (DNA): TGTGCCAGCAGCGTTTTAACCCGGGACAGCTCCTACGAGCAGTACTTC.

This rearrangement joins TRBV5-1 to TRBJ1-2; no reliable D call. Germline values: CDR1 SGHRS, CDR2 YFSETQ. This CDR3 contains 16 residues. Trimming removed 2 bases from V and 1 base from J, with 15 bases in between. In DNA form, the CDR3 reads TGCGCCAGCAGCTTAGGCGTGACGCTAAATAACTATGGCTACACCTTC. It specifies CASSLGVTLNNYGYTF.

Here the CDR3 DNA reads TGTGCCAGCAGCCCAACGGGACAGAGAGTATCTAACCAAGAGACCCAGTACTTC. Translation gives CASSPTGQRVSNQETQYF. The chain combines TRBV7-9 with TRBJ2-5, with 7 bases lining up with TRBD1. Germline V gives CDR1 SEHNR, CDR2 FQNEAQ (reference sequence). V trimming: 5 bases; J trimming: 0 bases; junction bases outside the gene matches: 15. The CDR3 has 18 amino acids.

The chain recombines TRBV15 with TRBJ2-3, with D tentatively TRBD1 (6 bases). Germline V gene sequence: CDR1 LNHNV, CDR2 YYDKDF (reference sequence). CDR3 length equals 17 residues. Trimming left V 1 base short and J 0 bases short, with 14 bases between. The CDR3 bases are TGTGCCACCAGCAGAGGGGGGACACGTTCTAGCACAGATACGCAGTATTTT. It translates to CATSRGGTRSSTDTQYF. Complete variable domain (other parts from reference TRBV15 and TRBJ2-3): DAMVIQNPRYQVTQFGKPVTLSCSQTLNHNVMYWYQQKSSQAPKLLFHYYDKDFNNEADTPDNFQSRRPNTSFCFLDIRSPGLGDTAMYLCATSRGGTRSSTDTQYFGPGTRLTVL.